These 19 T cell receptor beta chains came from one sample sequenced in a study of graft-versus-host responses after intestinal transplantation (dated by TCRdb to the early 2020s). Their antigen targets remain unknown. The time point label, read with the paper, signifies: cells obtained before transplantation from donor or recipient. Library preparation employed the immunoSEQ multiplex PCR assay. The source is immuneACCESS, and TCRdb retained only in-frame sequences with V and J called. Part of the clones is not carried over; for the studies checked, unresolved V genes explain less than half of this, and the remainder is unexplained. The sample includes around 100,000 clones, with roughly 87% observed a single time. The top ten constitute roughly 1% of the sample. This sample comprised unstimulated CD4+ T cells sorted from spleen or lymph node cells, obtained before intestinal transplant. The receptor source for this set is a human donor who received an intestinal transplant.

This clone was counted between two and nine times. The gene calls are TRBV10-3 and TRBJ2-7, with 9 bases aligning to TRBD2. Losses at the gene ends were 7 bases for V and 2 bases for J; bases not matched to a gene: 0. The CDR3 sequence is 12 residues long. Germline V gives CDR1 ENHRY, CDR2 SYGVKD. The CDR3 nucleotides read TGTGCCATCACTAGCGGGACCTACGAGCAGTACTTC. The encoded protein is CAITSGTYEQYF.

This rearrangement joins TRBV7-6 to TRBJ1-2, with 10 bases lining up with TRBD1. Trimming took 4 bases from V and 11 from J; bases not matched to a gene: 4. The CDR3 has 12 amino acids. Germline V gene sequence: CDR1 SGHVS, CDR2 FNYEAQ. The CDR3 spells CASSSDRGIYTF. CDR3 bases: TGTGCCAGCAGCTCGGACAGGGGGATTTACACCTTC.

The rearrangement joins TRBV9 to TRBJ2-5, with D possibly matching TRBD2 (6 bases). The V end lost 4 bases, the J end lost 2 bases, and 15 bases lay between the germline ends. CDR3 length: 15 amino acids. Germline CDR1 reads SGDLS; CDR2 reads YYNGEE. The CDR3 reads CASSPATRGQETQYF. The CDR3 bases are TGTGCCAGCAGCCCCGCGACTAGAGGACAAGAGACCCAGTACTTC.

The rearrangement uses TRBV30 and TRBJ2-1, with 9 bases matching TRBD2. Germline V lookup: CDR1 GTSNPN, CDR2 SVGIG (reference sequence). The CDR3 totals 13 residues. CDR3 nucleotide sequence: TGTGCTGGAGAGTTCGCGGGAGGGAATGAGCAGTTCTTC. Protein: CAGEFAGGNEQFF.

V and J are TRBV6-6 and TRBJ1-5; D unclear. Trimming shortened V by 1 base and J by 6 bases, and 7 bases separated the two germline ends. Germline assignment: CDR1 MNHNY and CDR2 SVGAGI (reference sequence). This CDR3 region has 13 residues. CDR3 residues: CASSYWRGQPQHF. DNA for the CDR3: TGTGCCAGCAGTTACTGGCGCGGTCAGCCCCAGCATTTT.

The V gene is TRBV5-1, the J gene TRBJ1-2; tentative D call: TRBD1 (6 bases). The V gene's germline CDR1 is SGHRS and CDR2 YFSETQ. With 2 bases removed from V and 3 bases from J, the gap between germline ends came to 11 bases. The CDR3 runs 14 residues. CDR3 nucleotides: TGCGCCAGCAGCTTATGGGGGGCCGACTATGGCTACACCTTC. It codes for CASSLWGADYGYTF.

The rearrangement links TRBV28 to TRBJ2-7; D uncertain. V lost 5 bases to trimming and J lost 2 bases, with 4 bases between them. Germline V gives CDR1 MDHEN, CDR2 SYDVKM. This CDR3 comprises 11 residues. DNA for the CDR3: TGTGCCAGCAGTCTAGCCTACGAGCAGTACTTC. Translated, it gives CASSLAYEQYF.

The genes are TRBV11-2 and TRBJ1-2; the D is unclear. Germline values: CDR1 SGHAT, CDR2 FQNNGV. Between the trimmed V and J ends, which lost 8 bases and 4 bases, there was a span of 11 bases. This CDR3 is built from 12 residues. CDR3 coding DNA: TGTGCCAGCTCTACGGCTACCTATGGCTACACCTTC. It translates to CASSTATYGYTF.

The chain couples TRBV6-6 to TRBJ1-3; D might be TRBD1 (5 bases). Germline CDR1 reads MNHNY; CDR2 reads SVGAGI (reference sequence). The CDR3 length is 14 residues. Trimming removed 6 bases from V and 4 bases from J, with 13 bases in between. CDR3 protein: CASSLGGGGNTIYF. The DNA for the CDR3 is TGTGCCAGCAGCCTGGGGGGTGGGGGAAACACCATATATTTT.

The gene calls are TRBV9 and TRBJ2-5; 8 bases are a match to TRBD2. Germline V gene lookup returns CDR1 SGDLS and CDR2 YYNGEE. The CDR3 extends over 14 amino acids. The V and J ends lost 1 base and 1 base, in that order; junction bases with no gene match: 0. CDR3 DNA: TGTGCCAGCAGCGTACGGGGGGGCCAAGAGACCCAGTACTTC. It specifies CASSVRGGQETQYF.

The chain has TRBV7-2 and TRBJ1-5; 8 bases are a match to TRBD1. The V gene's germline CDR1 is SGHTA and CDR2 FQGNSA. CDR3 size: 16 residues. Trimming cost V 5 bases and J 6 bases; bases outside gene matches: 12. The CDR3 region is CASSHGQGGVGQPQHF. The CDR3 DNA is TGTGCCAGCAGCCACGGACAGGGAGGAGTTGGTCAGCCCCAGCATTTT.

The chain carries TRBV19 and TRBJ2-2; 10 nucleotides line up with TRBD1. Germline CDR1 reads LNHDA; CDR2 reads SQIVND (reference sequence). The CDR3 length is 18 residues. Germline trimming cut 1 base from V and 3 bases from J; bases unmatched to any gene: 8. The CDR3 bases are TGTGCCAGTAGTATAGCCCTCCGGGACAGGGGATACACCGGGGAGCTGTTTTTT. Translating gives CASSIALRDRGYTGELFF.

This chain uses TRBV2 with TRBJ2-2; D might be TRBD1 or TRBD2, each matching 5 bases. Between the trimmed V and J ends, which lost 10 bases and 2 bases, there was a span of 17 bases. The CDR3 is 15 residues long. Germline CDR1 and CDR2: SNHLY and FYNNEI. CDR3 region: CAIVARGVNTGELFF. CDR3 DNA: TGTGCCATTGTGGCGAGGGGCGTTAACACCGGGGAGCTGTTTTTT. Combining the CDR3 with reference TRBV2 and TRBJ2-2 gives the whole variable domain EPEVTQTPSHQVTQMGQEVILRCVPISNHLYFYWYRQILGQKVEFLVSFYNNEISEKSEIFDDQFSVERPDGSNFTLKIRSTKLEDSAMYFCAIVARGVNTGELFFGEGSRLTVL.

This clone occurred once. The chain has TRBV5-1 and TRBJ2-3, with D perhaps matching TRBD1 (6 bases). The CDR3 extends over 17 amino acids. V was clipped by 2 bases and J by 6 bases, with 22 bases between them. The germline V gene has CDR1 SGHRS and CDR2 YFSETQ. The CDR3: CASSFGRQAFGWDTQYF. As DNA, the CDR3 is TGCGCCAGCAGCTTCGGACGACAGGCCTTCGGGTGGGATACGCAGTATTTT.

V is TRBV25-1 and J is TRBJ2-7; D possibly matches TRBD1 or TRBD2 (5 bases each). Trimming took 1 base from V and 3 from J, leaving 13 bases between them. The CDR3 covers 15 residues. CDR1 is MGHDK, CDR2 SYGVNS, per germline. DNA for the CDR3: TGTGCCAGCAGTGAATTTGGGGGTTCCTACTACGAGCAGTACTTC. Translation: CASSEFGGSYYEQYF.

The CDR3 nucleotides are TGTGCCATCAGTGGATCCGGGGAGACCCAGTACTTC. As protein: CAISGSGETQYF. The chain links TRBV10-3 to TRBJ2-5; no clear D. CDR1 ENHRY and CDR2 SYGVKD come from the germline V gene. V was shortened by 4 bases and J by 5 bases, with 8 bases between the two germline ends. This CDR3 region has 12 residues.

The rearrangement uses TRBV9 and TRBJ2-5; D is undetermined. With the DNA end fitting TRBJ2-7 better, the J assignment may be wrong. Germline CDR1 SGDLS, CDR2 YYNGEE. This CDR3 is built from 13 residues. In DNA, the CDR3 is TGTGCCAGCAGCGTAGGTCCCTCTTACGAGCAGTACTTC. Protein: CASSVGPSYEQYF.

The chain carries TRBV2 and TRBJ2-4; D is possibly TRBD1 or TRBD2 (6 bases each). Germline V gene sequence: CDR1 SNHLY, CDR2 FYNNEI. The CDR3 spans 15 residues. With 2 bases removed from V and 5 bases from J, the gap between germline ends came to 13 bases. CDR3 sequence: CASSESEGGQNIQYF. Here the CDR3 DNA reads TGTGCCAGCAGTGAATCCGAGGGGGGCCAAAACATTCAGTACTTC.

V gene TRBV29-1 combines with J gene TRBJ1-2; TRBD1 matches 7 bases. The CDR3 is made up of 13 amino acids. V lost 4 bases and J lost 3; bases outside the gene matches: 5. Germline V lookup: CDR1 SQVTM, CDR2 ANQGSEA. CDR3 sequence (DNA): TGCAGCGTTGCAGTCGGGACAGACTATGGCTACACCTTC. Protein sequence: CSVAVGTDYGYTF.